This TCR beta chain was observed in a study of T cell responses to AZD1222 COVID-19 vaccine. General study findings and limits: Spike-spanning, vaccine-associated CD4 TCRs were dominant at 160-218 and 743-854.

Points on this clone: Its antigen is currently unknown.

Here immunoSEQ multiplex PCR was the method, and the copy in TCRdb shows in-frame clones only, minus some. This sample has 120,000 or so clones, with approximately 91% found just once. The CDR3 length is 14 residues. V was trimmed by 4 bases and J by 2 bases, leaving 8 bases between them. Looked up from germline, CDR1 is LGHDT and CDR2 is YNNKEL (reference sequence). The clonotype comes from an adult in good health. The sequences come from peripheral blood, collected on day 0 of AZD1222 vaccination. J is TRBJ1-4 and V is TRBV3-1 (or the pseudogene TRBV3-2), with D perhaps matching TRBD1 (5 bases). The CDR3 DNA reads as TGTGCCAGCAGCCCTAGGGGTACTAATGAAAAACTGTTTTTT. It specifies CASSPRGTNEKLFF.